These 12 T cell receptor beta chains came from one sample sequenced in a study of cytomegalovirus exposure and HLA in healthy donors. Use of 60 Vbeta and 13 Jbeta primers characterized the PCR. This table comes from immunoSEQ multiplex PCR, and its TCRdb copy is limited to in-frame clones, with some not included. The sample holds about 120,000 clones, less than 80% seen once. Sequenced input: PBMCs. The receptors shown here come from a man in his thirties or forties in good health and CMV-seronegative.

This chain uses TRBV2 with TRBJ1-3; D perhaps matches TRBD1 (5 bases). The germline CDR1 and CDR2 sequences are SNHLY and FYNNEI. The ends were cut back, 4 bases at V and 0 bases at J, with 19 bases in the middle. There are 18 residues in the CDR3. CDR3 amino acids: CASSAPPGGISSGNTIYF. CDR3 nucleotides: TGTGCCAGCAGTGCCCCCCCGGGGGGGATATCCTCTGGAAACACCATATATTTT.

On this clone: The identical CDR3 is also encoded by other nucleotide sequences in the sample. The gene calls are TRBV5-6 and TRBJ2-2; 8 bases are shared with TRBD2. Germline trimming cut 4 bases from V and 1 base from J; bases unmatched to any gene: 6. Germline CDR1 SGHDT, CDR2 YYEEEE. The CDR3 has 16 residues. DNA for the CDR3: TGTGCCAGCAGCCTCCCCCGGGAGGGGAACACCGGGGAGCTGTTTTTT. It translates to CASSLPREGNTGELFF.

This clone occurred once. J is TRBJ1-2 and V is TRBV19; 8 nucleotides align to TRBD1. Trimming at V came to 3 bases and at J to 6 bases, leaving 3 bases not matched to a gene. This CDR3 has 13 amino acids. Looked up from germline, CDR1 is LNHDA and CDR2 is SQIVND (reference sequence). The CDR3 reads CASSISGGHGYTF. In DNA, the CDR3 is TGTGCCAGTAGTATTTCAGGGGGCCATGGCTACACCTTC.

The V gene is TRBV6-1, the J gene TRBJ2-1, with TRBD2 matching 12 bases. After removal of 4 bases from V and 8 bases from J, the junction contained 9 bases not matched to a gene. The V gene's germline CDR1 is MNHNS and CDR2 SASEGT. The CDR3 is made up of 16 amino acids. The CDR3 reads CASSGRLAGEVDEQFF. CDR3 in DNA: TGTGCCAGCAGTGGACGACTAGCGGGGGAGGTAGATGAGCAGTTCTTC.

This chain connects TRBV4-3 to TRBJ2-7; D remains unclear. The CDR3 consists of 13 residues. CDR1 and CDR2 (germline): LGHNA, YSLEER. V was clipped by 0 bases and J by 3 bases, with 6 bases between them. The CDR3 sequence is CASSQDLGYEQYF. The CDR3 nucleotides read TGCGCCAGCAGCCAAGATCTAGGCTACGAGCAGTACTTC.

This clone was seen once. CDR3 protein: CASTHDALGGELFF. CDR3 sequence (DNA): TGTGCCAGCACCCACGACGCCCTCGGGGGGGAGCTGTTTTTT. The chain recombines TRBV6-5 with TRBJ2-2; D is undetermined. From germline, CDR1 is MNHEY and CDR2 SVGAGI. The germline V and J ends were trimmed by 7 bases and 8 bases, with 17 bases remaining between them. The CDR3 extends over 14 amino acids.

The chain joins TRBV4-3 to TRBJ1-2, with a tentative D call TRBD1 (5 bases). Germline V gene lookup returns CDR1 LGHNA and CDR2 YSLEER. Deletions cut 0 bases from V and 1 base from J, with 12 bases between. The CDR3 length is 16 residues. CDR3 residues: CASSQEGGVSNYGYTF. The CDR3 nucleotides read TGCGCCAGCAGCCAAGAGGGAGGGGTTAGTAACTATGGCTACACCTTC.

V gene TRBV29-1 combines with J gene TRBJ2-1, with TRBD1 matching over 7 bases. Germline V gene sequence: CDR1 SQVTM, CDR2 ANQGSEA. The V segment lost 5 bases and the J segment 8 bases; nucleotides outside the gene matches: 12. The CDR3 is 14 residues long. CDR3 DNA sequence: TGCAGCGTTACAGGGGAAGTTGTGTTCGATGAGCAGTTCTTC. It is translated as CSVTGEVVFDEQFF.

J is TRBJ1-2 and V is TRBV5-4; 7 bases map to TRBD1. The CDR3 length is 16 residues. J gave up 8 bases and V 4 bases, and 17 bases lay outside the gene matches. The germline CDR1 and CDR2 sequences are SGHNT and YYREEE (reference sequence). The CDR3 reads CASSLGTDITVEGYTF. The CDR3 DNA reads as TGTGCCAGCAGCCTCGGGACAGATATTACTGTAGAAGGCTACACCTTC. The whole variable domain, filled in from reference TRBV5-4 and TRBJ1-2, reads ETGVTQSPTHLIKTRGQQVTLRCSSQSGHNTVSWYQQALGQGPQFIFQYYREEENGRGNFPPRFSGLQFPNYSSELNVNALELDDSALYLCASSLGTDITVEGYTFGSGTRLTVV.

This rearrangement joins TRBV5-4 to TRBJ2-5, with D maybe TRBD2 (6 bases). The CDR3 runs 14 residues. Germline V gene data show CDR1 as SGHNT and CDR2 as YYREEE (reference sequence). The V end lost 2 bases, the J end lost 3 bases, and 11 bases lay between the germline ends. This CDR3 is CASSFIGGKETQYF. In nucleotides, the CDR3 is TGTGCCAGCAGCTTTATTGGGGGGAAAGAGACCCAGTACTTC. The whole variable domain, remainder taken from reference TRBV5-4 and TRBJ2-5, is ETGVTQSPTHLIKTRGQQVTLRCSSQSGHNTVSWYQQALGQGPQFIFQYYREEENGRGNFPPRFSGLQFPNYSSELNVNALELDDSALYLCASSFIGGKETQYFGPGTRLLVL.

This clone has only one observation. CDR3 residues: CASSFVGEGQPQHF. DNA for the CDR3: TGTGCCAGCAGTTTCGTAGGGGAGGGTCAGCCCCAGCATTTT. The chain recombines TRBV27 with TRBJ1-5; the D gene is possibly TRBD1 (5 bases). In germline, CDR1 is MNHEY, CDR2 SMNVEV (reference sequence). The length of the CDR3 is 14 residues. Trimming left V 3 bases short and J 6 bases short, with 12 bases between.

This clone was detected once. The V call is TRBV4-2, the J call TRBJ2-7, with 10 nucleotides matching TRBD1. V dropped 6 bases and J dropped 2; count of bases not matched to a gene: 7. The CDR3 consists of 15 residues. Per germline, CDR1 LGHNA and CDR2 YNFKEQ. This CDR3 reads CASSQWDRGTYEQYF. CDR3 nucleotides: TGTGCCAGCAGTCAATGGGACAGGGGTACCTACGAGCAGTACTTC.